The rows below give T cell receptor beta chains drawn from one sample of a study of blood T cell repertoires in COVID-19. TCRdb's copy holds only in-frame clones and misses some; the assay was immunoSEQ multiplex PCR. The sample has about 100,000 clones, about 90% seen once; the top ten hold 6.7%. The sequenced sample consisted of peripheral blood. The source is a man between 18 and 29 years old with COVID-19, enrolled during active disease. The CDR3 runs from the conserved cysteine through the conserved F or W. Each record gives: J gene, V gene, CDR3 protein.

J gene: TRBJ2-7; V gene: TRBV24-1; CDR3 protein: CATSDWDRGLDEQYF
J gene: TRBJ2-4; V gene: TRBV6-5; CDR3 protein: CASSRLTGGKNIQYF
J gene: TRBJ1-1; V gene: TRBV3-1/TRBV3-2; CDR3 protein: CASSQDSRIPGAFF
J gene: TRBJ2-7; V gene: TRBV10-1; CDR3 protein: CASSEGALYEQYF
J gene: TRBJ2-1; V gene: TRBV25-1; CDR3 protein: CASSEGTGDYNEQFF
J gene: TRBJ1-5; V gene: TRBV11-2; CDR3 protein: CASSGQGPGPRQPQHF
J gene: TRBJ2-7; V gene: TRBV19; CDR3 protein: CAGYRVQYPRHEQYF
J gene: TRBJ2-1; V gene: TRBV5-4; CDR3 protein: CASSSRRLAGGPETHEQFF
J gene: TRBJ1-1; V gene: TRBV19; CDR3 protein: CASSIRREGTEAFF
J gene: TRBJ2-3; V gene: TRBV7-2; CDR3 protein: CASSLVATSGTADTQYF
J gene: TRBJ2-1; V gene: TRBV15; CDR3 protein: CATSILTGSYNEQFF
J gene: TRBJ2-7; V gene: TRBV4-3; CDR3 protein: CASSQGQGVYEQYF
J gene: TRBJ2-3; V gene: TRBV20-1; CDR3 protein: CSVSPQGTDTQYF
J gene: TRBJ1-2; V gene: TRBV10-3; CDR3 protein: CAITEQGGLYGYTF
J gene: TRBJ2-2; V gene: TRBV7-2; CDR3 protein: CASSTGTGLPGELFF
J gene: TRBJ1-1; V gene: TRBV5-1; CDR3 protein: CASPTGMTEAFF
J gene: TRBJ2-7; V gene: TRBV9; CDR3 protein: CASSARTGGGEQYF
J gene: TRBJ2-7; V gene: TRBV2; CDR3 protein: CASSSSSGSSYEQYF
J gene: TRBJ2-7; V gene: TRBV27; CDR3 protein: CASSSAGGAEYF
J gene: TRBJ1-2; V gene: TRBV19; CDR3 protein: CASSMTRRLYGYTF
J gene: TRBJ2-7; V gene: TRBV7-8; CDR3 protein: CASSQERREQYF
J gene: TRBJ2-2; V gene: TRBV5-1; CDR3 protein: CASSLDPSGSRELFF
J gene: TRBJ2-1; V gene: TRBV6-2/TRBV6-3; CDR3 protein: CASSYAGSSYNEQFF
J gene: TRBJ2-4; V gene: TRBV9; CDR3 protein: CASSPQTGLAKNIQYF
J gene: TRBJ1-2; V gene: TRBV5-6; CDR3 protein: CASSLGHPAGYTF
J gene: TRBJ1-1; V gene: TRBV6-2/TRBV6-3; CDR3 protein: CASSTEPLYTEAFF
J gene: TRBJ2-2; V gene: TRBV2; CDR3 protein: CASSGLAGTAGNTGELFF
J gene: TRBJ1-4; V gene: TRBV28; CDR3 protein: CASSPDRAGEKLLF
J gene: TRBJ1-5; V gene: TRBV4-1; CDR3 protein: CASSQRDRAKDQPQHF
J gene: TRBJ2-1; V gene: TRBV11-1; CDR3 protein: CASSLGASGSNEQFF
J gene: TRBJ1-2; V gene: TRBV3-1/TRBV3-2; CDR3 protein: CASSQGPGQNYGYTF
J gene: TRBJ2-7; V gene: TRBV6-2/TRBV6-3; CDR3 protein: CASSSDEEWLTTYEQYF
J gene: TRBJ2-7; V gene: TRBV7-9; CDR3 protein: CASSLRASGIEQYF
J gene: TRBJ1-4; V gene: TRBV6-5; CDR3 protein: CASSDGQEDEKLLF
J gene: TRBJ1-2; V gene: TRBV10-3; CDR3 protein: CAIPGTGNGYTF
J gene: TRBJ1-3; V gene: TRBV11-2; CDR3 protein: CASSLVSTGHIYF
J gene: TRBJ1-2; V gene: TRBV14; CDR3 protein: CASSLPGTGAGGGYTF
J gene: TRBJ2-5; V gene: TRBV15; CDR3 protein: CATQSGVRETQYF
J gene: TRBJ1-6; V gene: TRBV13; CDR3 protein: CASSLTWNSPLHF
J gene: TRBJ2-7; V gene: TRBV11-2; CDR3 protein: CASSLDRVDYEQYF
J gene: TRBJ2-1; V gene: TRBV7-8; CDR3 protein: CASSPTRLAGARNEQFF
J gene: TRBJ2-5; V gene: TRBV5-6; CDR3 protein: CASSLESEIQETQYF
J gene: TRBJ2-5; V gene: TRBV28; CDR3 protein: CASSLGLAVPQETQYF
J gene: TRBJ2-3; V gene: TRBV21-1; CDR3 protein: CASSPGLNRTDTQYF
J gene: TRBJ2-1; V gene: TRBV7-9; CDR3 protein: CASSTTTDPTGYEQFF
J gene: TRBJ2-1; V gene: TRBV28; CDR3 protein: CASTGGDSTYNEQFF
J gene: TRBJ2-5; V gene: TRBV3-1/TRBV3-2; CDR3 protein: CASSQVGGQETQYF
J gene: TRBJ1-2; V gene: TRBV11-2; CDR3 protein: CASTGGRSYGYTF
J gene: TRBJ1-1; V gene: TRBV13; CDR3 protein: CASSSRPQMNTEAFF
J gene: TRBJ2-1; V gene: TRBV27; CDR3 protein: CASSYVRGLAINEQFF